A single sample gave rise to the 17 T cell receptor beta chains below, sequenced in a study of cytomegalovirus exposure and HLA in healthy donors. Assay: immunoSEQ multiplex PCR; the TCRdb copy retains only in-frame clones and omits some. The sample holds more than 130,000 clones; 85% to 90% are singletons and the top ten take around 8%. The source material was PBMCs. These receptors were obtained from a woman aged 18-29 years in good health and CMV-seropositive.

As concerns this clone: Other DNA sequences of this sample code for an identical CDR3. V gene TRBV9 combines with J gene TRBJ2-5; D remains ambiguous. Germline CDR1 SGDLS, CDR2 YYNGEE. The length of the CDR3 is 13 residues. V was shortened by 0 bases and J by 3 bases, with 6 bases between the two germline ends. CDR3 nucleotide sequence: TGTGCCAGCAGCGTAGGACTGGAAGAGACCCAGTACTTC. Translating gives CASSVGLEETQYF.

The CDR3: CASSFDRGNTEAFF. The CDR3, as DNA: TGTGCCAGCAGTTTCGACAGGGGAAACACTGAAGCTTTCTTT. The chain joins TRBV27 to TRBJ1-1; TRBD1 matches at 8 bases. Germline assignment: CDR1 MNHEY and CDR2 SMNVEV (reference sequence). The length of the CDR3 is 14 residues. The V segment lost 3 bases and the J segment 2 bases; nucleotides outside the gene matches: 2.

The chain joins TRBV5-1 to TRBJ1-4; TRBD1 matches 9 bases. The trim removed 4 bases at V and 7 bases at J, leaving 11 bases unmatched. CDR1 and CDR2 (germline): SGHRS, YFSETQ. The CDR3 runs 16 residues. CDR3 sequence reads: CASSINVGTGFEKLFF. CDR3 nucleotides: TGCGCCAGCAGCATAAACGTAGGGACAGGGTTTGAAAAACTGTTTTTT.

CDR3 DNA sequence: TGCGCCAGCAGCTTGTGGCCCACCGAGCAGTACTTC. Amino acids: CASSLWPTEQYF. V gene TRBV5-1 combines with J gene TRBJ2-7; unclear D gene. The CDR3 consists of 12 residues. Germline-derived CDR1 and CDR2 are SGHRS and YFSETQ. V was shortened by 1 base and J by 6 bases, with 8 bases between the two germline ends.

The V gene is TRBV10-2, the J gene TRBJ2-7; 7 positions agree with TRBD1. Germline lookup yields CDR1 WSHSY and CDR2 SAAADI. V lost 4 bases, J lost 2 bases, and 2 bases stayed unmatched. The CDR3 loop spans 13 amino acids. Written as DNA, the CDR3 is TGCGCCAGCAGTGGAGGGACAGCCTACGAGCAGTACTTC. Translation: CASSGGTAYEQYF.

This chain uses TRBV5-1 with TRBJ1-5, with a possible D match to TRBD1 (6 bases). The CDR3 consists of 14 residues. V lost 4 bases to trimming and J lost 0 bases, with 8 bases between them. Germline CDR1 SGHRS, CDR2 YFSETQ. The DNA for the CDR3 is TGCGCCAGCAGCCCGGACAGTAGCAATCAGCCCCAGCATTTT. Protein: CASSPDSSNQPQHF.

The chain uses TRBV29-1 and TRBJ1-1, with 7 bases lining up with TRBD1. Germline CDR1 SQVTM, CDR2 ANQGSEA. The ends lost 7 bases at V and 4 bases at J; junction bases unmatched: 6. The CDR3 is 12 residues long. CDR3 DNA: TGCAGCGCACAGGGGTTACGCACTGAAGCTTTCTTT. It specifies CSAQGLRTEAFF.

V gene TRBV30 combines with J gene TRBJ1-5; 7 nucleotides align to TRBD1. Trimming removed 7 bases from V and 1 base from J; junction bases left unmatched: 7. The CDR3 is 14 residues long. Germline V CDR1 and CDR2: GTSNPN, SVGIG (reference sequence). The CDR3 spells CAYLQGSSNQPQHF. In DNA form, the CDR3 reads TGTGCCTATCTACAGGGGTCGAGCAATCAGCCCCAGCATTTT.

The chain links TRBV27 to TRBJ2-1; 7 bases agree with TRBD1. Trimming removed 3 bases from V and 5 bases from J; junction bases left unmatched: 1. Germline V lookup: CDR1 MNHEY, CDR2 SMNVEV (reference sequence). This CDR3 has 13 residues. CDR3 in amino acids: CASSLDRNNEQFF. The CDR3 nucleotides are TGTGCCAGCAGTTTGGACAGGAACAATGAGCAGTTCTTC.

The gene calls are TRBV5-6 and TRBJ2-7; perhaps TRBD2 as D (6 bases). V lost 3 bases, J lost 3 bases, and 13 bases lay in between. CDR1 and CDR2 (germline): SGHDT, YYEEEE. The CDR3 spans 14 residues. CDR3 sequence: CASSYGGPLYEQYF. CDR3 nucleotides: TGTGCCAGCAGCTACGGGGGACCCCTCTACGAGCAGTACTTC.

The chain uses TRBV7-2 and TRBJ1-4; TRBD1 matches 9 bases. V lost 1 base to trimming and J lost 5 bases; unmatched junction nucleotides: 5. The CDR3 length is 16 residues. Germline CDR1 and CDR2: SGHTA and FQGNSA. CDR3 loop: CASSLGGGTGNEKLFF. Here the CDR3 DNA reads TGTGCCAGCAGCTTAGGAGGCGGGACAGGGAATGAAAAACTGTTTTTT.

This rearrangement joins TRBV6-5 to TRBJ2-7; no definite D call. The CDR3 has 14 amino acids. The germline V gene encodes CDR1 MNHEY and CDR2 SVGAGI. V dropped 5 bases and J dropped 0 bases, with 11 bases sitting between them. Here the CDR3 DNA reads TGTGCCAGCAGTCCCCTGAGTTACTCCTACGAGCAGTACTTC. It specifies CASSPLSYSYEQYF.

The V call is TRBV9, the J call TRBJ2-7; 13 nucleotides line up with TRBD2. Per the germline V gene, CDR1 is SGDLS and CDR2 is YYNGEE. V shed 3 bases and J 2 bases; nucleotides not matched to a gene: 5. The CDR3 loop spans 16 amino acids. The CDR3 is CASSAQGLAGPYEQYF. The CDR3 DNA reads TGTGCCAGCAGCGCCCAGGGACTAGCGGGGCCCTACGAGCAGTACTTC.

The CDR3, as DNA: TGTGCCAGCAGCTGGGGACGGGACAGCACCTACGAGCAGTACTTC. This sequence encodes CASSWGRDSTYEQYF. The gene calls are TRBV5-4 and TRBJ2-7; 7 positions agree with TRBD1. The germline gives CDR1 SGHNT, CDR2 YYREEE (reference sequence). The CDR3 loop spans 15 amino acids. The J segment lost 2 bases and the V segment lost 3 bases, leaving 8 bases of the junction unmatched. The whole variable domain, remainder taken from reference TRBV5-4 and TRBJ2-7, is ETGVTQSPTHLIKTRGQQVTLRCSSQSGHNTVSWYQQALGQGPQFIFQYYREEENGRGNFPPRFSGLQFPNYSSELNVNALELDDSALYLCASSWGRDSTYEQYFGPGTRLTVT.

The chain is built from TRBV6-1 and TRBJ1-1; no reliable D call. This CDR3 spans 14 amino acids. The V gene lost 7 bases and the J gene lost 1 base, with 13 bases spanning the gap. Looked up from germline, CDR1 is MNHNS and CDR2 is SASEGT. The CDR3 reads CASTYTTSNTEAFF. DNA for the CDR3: TGTGCCAGCACCTACACTACCTCGAACACTGAAGCTTTCTTT.

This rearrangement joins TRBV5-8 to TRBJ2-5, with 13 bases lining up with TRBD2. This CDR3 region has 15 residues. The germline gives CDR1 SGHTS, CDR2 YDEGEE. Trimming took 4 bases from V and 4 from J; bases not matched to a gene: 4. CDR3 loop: CASSPGLAGRETQYF. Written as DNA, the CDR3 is TGTGCCAGCAGCCCGGGACTAGCGGGAAGAGAGACCCAGTACTTC.

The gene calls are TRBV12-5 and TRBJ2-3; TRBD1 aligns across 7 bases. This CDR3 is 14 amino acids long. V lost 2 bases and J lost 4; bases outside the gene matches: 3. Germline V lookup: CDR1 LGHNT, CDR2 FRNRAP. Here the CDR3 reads CASGLTGASDTQYF. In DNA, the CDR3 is TGTGCTAGTGGTTTGACAGGGGCCTCAGATACGCAGTATTTT.